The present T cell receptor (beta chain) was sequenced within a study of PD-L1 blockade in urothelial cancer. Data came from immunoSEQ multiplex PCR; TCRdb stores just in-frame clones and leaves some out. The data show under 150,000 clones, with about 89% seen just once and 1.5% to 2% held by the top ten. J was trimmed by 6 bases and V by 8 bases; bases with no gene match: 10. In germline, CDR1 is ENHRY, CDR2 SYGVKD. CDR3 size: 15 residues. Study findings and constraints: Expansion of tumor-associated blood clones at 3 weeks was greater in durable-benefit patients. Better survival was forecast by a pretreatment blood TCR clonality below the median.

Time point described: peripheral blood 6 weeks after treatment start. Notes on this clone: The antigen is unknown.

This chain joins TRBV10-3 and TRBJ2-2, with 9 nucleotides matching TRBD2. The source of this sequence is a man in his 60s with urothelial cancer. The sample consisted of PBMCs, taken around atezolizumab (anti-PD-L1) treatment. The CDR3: CAIGGLAGSSGELFF. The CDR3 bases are TGTGCCATCGGGGGGCTAGCGGGATCTTCCGGGGAGCTGTTTTTT.